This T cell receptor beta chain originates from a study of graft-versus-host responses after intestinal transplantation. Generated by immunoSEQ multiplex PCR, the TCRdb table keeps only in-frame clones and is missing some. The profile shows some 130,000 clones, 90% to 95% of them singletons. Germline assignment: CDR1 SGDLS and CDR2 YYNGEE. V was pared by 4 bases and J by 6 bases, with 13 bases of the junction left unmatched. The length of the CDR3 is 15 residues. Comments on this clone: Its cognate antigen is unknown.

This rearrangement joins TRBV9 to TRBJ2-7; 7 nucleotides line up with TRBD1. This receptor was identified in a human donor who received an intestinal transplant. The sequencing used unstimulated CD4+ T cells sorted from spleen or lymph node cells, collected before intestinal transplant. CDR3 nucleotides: TGTGCCAGCAGCCAAGGGTTCCGACAGGGTAGCGAGCAGTACTTC. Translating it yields CASSQGFRQGSEQYF. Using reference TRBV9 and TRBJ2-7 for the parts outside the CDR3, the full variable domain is DSGVTQTPKHLITATGQRVTLRCSPRSGDLSVYWYQQSLDQGLQFLIQYYNGEERAKGNILERFSAQQFPDLHSELNLSSLELGDSALYFCASSQGFRQGSEQYFGPGTRLTVT.